The TCR beta chain under discussion was sequenced for a study of CXCR3-negative and CXCR3-positive naive CD8 T cells. Study-wide points: In CXCR3-positive naive cells, the TRB CDR3s were more hydrophobic than in CXCR3-negative naive cells. Researchers reported similar TRBV-TRBJ usage in naive CXCR3-negative and CXCR3-positive cells, though memory differed.

Germline CDR1 MDHEN, CDR2 SYDVKM. The CDR3 spans 16 residues. Notes on this clonotype: Its cognate antigen is unknown.

Preparation of TRB cDNA libraries relied on 5' RACE carrying UMI labels. TCRdb re-called the 5' RACE reads and shows each CDR3 protein once, DNA omitted. This table lists 55,000 to 65,000 distinct CDR3 sequences. The J gene is TRBJ2-7, the V gene TRBV28; the D call of TRBD1 rests on TCRdb alone, since no DNA is present to check it. The receptor comes from a human donor in good health. Some clones in this sample may be carry-over from other donors' samples. The source material was naive CXCR3+ CD8+ T cells from blood. Subset: CD45RO-CCR7+CD27+CD95- naive CD8+ T cells expressing CXCR3 (TNR3+). Here the CDR3 reads CASSPQKGARSYEQYF.